One and the same sample provided the 2 T cell receptor beta chains below, sequenced in a study of human T cells and chemical hapten exposure (dated by TCRdb to the early 2020s). Total RNA was extracted from unfractionated whole blood that had been collected in Tempus Blood RNA tubes. The protocol used for the library was 5' RACE. Instrument used: Illumina MiSeq. TCRdb took the public reads, trimmed them with fastp at Q25, ran MiXCR for clone calling and kept in-frame beta chains. Under each unique CDR3 protein, matching rows form one entry showing the most common genes and DNA. The sample contains 80,000 or so distinct CDR3 sequences, approximately 15% of them found a single time. The ten largest clones take up approximately 7% of the sample. The receptors were sampled from a female donor in good health.

The chain carries TRBV7-2 and TRBJ2-7; TRBD1 matches at 7 bases. The CDR3 is made up of 14 amino acids. V shed 3 bases, J shed 1 base, and the junction held 3 bases outside the gene matches. The germline CDR1 and CDR2 sequences are SGHTA and FQGNSA. The CDR3 reads CASSFDRVSYEQYF. CDR3 in DNA: TGTGCCAGCAGCTTTGACAGGGTGTCCTACGAGCAGTACTTC.

This clonotype showed up just a few times. V and J are TRBV27 and TRBJ2-7, with D perhaps matching TRBD1 or TRBD2 (7 bases each). The V and J ends lost 6 bases and 3 bases respectively, with 15 bases between them. Germline loops: CDR1 MNHEY, CDR2 SMNVEV (reference sequence). The CDR3 runs to 14 residues. The CDR3: CASRAQGGNYEQYF. CDR3 nucleotides: TGTGCCAGCAGAGCTCAGGGGGGGAACTACGAGCAGTACTTC.